Shown below are 29 T cell receptor beta chains from a single sample sequenced in a study of T cells in Graves' hyperthyroidism and ophthalmopathy. The CDR3 regions of TCR beta were amplified from RNA transcripts. The primer set for the first-round RT-PCR of the TCR CDR3 was HTBI. TCRdb passed the multiplex PCR reads through MiXCR, listing each CDR3 protein once. The table has 75,000 to 100,000 distinct CDR3 sequences, roughly half seen once; the top ten hold around 30%. The sample was blood. These TCRs come from a woman in her thirties or forties with Graves' hyperthyroidism.

The gene calls are TRBV7-9 and TRBJ1-1, with 7 bases lining up with TRBD1. The CDR3 sequence is 13 residues long. Per germline, CDR1 SEHNR and CDR2 FQNEAQ (reference sequence). V dropped 5 bases and J dropped 7; count of bases not matched to a gene: 7. CDR3 DNA sequence: TGTGCCAGCAGCCTCACAGGGGTGGGTGAAGCTTTCTTT. Translated: CASSLTGVGEAFF.

This clonotype showed up many times. The gene calls are TRBV29-1 and TRBJ2-7, with D tentatively TRBD1 or TRBD2 (5 bases each). This CDR3 spans 12 amino acids. The ends were cut back, 4 bases at V and 6 bases at J, with 13 bases in the middle. Looked up from germline, CDR1 is SQVTM and CDR2 is ANQGSEA. The CDR3 here is CSVAGAGAEQYF. The CDR3 coding sequence is TGCAGCGTTGCAGGAGCCGGGGCCGAGCAGTACTTC.

The chain is built from TRBV2 and TRBJ2-7, with 13 nucleotides matching TRBD2. The CDR3 is made up of 15 amino acids. The germline V gene encodes CDR1 SNHLY and CDR2 FYNNEI. V shed 6 bases and J 5 bases; nucleotides not matched to a gene: 7. DNA of the CDR3: TGTGCCAGCAGCGTAGCGACTAGCGGGAGGCACGAGCAGTACTTC. As protein: CASSVATSGRHEQYF.

This clonotype showed up many times. The chain recombines TRBV12-3 or TRBV12-4 with TRBJ1-5; tentatively, D is TRBD1 (6 bases). This CDR3 is built from 12 residues. The V end lost 6 bases, the J end lost 7 bases, and 10 bases lay between the germline ends. The CDR3 coding sequence is TGTGCCAGCAGAGTGGGGGGCCAGCCCCAGCATTTT. Amino acid sequence: CASRVGGQPQHF.

The sample holds one count of this clonotype. In DNA form, the CDR3 reads TGTGCCACCAGTGACCCCAGGACAGGGACCGGGGAGCTGTTTTTT. Translating it yields CATSDPRTGTGELFF. This chain connects TRBV24-1 to TRBJ2-2; 8 nucleotides align to TRBD1. Germline-derived CDR1 and CDR2 are KGHDR and SFDVKD. The V segment lost 4 bases and the J segment 5 bases; nucleotides outside the gene matches: 5. The CDR3 runs 15 residues.

There are many counts of this clonotype. V is TRBV7-2 and J is TRBJ1-2; 7 positions match TRBD1. J lost 5 bases, V lost 5 bases, and 11 bases had no gene match. The CDR3 is 15 residues long. Germline V gene data show CDR1 as SGHTA and CDR2 as FQGNSA. CDR3 bases: TGTGCCAGCAGCCCCACCGGGGCAGGGGGGTATGGCTACACCTTC. Protein: CASSPTGAGGYGYTF.

This clonotype is medium-sized. This chain connects TRBV10-3 to TRBJ1-2; D not certain. This CDR3 has 12 residues. The V gene's germline CDR1 is ENHRY and CDR2 SYGVKD. Trimming stripped 0 bases from V and 7 bases from J, with 6 bases between. CDR3 amino acids: CAISESISGYTF. CDR3 DNA: TGTGCCATCAGTGAGTCCATCTCTGGCTACACCTTC.

This clonotype was counted many times. The V call is TRBV25-1, the J call TRBJ2-5; D may be TRBD1 (7 bases). The CDR3 has 18 residues. Trimming took off 3 bases at V and 10 bases at J, with 30 bases between the two ends. In germline, CDR1 is MGHDK, CDR2 SYGVNS. The CDR3 protein is CASSDGDSRGGKKRSQYF. Written as DNA, the CDR3 is TGTGCCAGCAGTGACGGGGACTCTCGAGGGGGCAAGAAGAGAAGCCAGTACTTC.

This clonotype was counted at least ten times. The gene calls are TRBV4-2 and TRBJ2-3; 8 nucleotides match TRBD2. The CDR3 runs 16 residues. Germline lookup yields CDR1 LGHNA and CDR2 YNFKEQ. Losses at the gene ends were 0 bases for V and 3 bases for J; bases not matched to a gene: 5. Written as DNA, the CDR3 is TGTGCCAGCAGCCAAGACGGGAGGGCCTTTACAGATACGCAGTATTTT. Amino acids: CASSQDGRAFTDTQYF.

The chain carries TRBV20-1 and TRBJ1-5, with D possibly being TRBD1 (5 bases). CDR1 is DFQATT, CDR2 SNEGSKA, per germline (reference sequence). CDR3 length equals 15 residues. The V gene lost 6 bases and the J gene lost 6 bases, with 21 bases spanning the gap. The CDR3 nucleotides are TGCAGTGCCTTGACAGTGGGGGATGGTGGTCAGCCCCAGCATTTT. Translated: CSALTVGDGGQPQHF.

Points on this clonotype: It may be a read error: a sequence one base away is much more abundant. The missing conserved phenylalanine or tryptophan at the end of this CDR3 makes a read error likely. V is TRBV7-9 and J is TRBJ1-2; D unresolved. The CDR3 is 14 residues long. The V and J ends lost 5 bases and 4 bases respectively, with 14 bases between them. From germline, CDR1 is SEHNR and CDR2 FQNEAQ (reference sequence). This chain's CDR3 is CASSQEEGVYGYTL. The DNA for the CDR3 is TGTGCCAGCAGCCAAGAAGAGGGTGTCTATGGCTACACCCTC.

This chain connects TRBV7-2 to TRBJ2-7, with 8 bases matching TRBD2. Losses at the gene ends were 5 bases for V and 4 bases for J; bases not matched to a gene: 13. The CDR3 contains 16 residues. Germline V gives CDR1 SGHTA, CDR2 FQGNSA. CDR3 DNA sequence: TGTGCCAGCAGCCTTAAGGGACTGAGCGGGAGTTACGAGCAGTACTTC. Translation: CASSLKGLSGSYEQYF. Together with reference TRBV7-2 and TRBJ2-7, the CDR3 gives the full variable domain: GAGVSQSPSNKVTEKGKDVELRCDPISGHTALYWYRQSLGQGLEFLIYFQGNSAPDKSGLPSDRFSAERTGGSVSTLTIQRTQQEDSAVYLCASSLKGLSGSYEQYFGPGTRLTVT.

The rearrangement joins TRBV7-2 to TRBJ1-2; 9 positions match TRBD1. CDR1 is SGHTA and CDR2 is FQGNSA in the germline V gene. J lost 13 bases, V lost 4 bases, and 4 bases had no gene match. This CDR3 has 11 amino acids. For the CDR3, the DNA is TGTGCCAGCAGCTCCGGGACAGGGTTCACCTTC. Translation: CASSSGTGFTF.

This clonotype showed up just a few times. The DNA for the CDR3 is TGTGCCAGCAGCCAAGTCACTTCCTACGGCAATGAGCAGTTCTTC. Amino acids: CASSQVTSYGNEQFF. The gene calls are TRBV2 and TRBJ2-5; no firm D call. The end of the DNA aligns better with TRBJ2-1, so the J call may be wrong. Germline V gene data show CDR1 as SNHLY and CDR2 as FYNNEI. CDR3 length: 15 residues.

This clonotype has a count of ten or more. J is TRBJ1-1 and V is TRBV4-1; no definite D call. The CDR3 is 13 amino acids. V lost 3 bases to trimming and J lost 1 base, with 6 bases between them. Germline V gene sequence: CDR1 MGHRA, CDR2 YSYEKL. This chain's CDR3 is CASSHARNTEAFF. The CDR3 region has the DNA TGCGCCAGCAGCCACGCCAGGAACACTGAAGCTTTCTTT.

The table lists this clonotype with many counts. The chain uses TRBV20-1 and TRBJ2-7, with 10 bases aligning to TRBD1. Unmatched junction bases numbered 5, after V lost 0 bases and J lost 6 bases. The V gene's germline CDR1 is DFQATT and CDR2 SNEGSKA (reference sequence). There are 14 residues in the CDR3. CDR3 loop: CSARDGDRGAEQYF. CDR3 DNA sequence: TGCAGTGCTAGAGATGGGGACAGGGGAGCCGAGCAGTACTTC.

This chain joins TRBV9 and TRBJ1-6; D gene unclear. Germline V gene lookup returns CDR1 SGDLS and CDR2 YYNGEE. Between the trimmed V and J ends, which lost 2 bases and 12 bases, there was a span of 9 bases. The length of the CDR3 is 12 residues. As DNA, the CDR3 is TGTGCCAGCAGCGTCTCGACTTTACCCCTCCACTTT. It encodes CASSVSTLPLHF.

There are many counts of this clonotype. Given a much more abundant clone one base away, this may be a read error. V is TRBV20-1 and J is TRBJ2-5, with no clear D. There are 14 residues in the CDR3. Trimming removed 0 bases at V and 7 bases at J, with 15 bases between. CDR1 and CDR2 from the germline V gene are DFQATT and SNEGSKA (reference sequence). CDR3 nucleotide sequence: TGCAGTGCTAGAGACCCACTTAGATCGGGGACCCAGTACTTC. Amino acid sequence: CSARDPLRSGTQYF.

In this sample, this clonotype turned up many times. The chain is built from TRBV20-1 and TRBJ1-2; 9 nucleotides align to TRBD1. V shed 1 base, J shed 8 bases, and the junction held 5 bases outside the gene matches. This CDR3 is built from 13 residues. CDR1 and CDR2 from the germline V gene are DFQATT and SNEGSKA (reference sequence). This CDR3 is CSARAGQGHGYTF. CDR3 sequence (DNA): TGCAGTGCTAGAGCGGGACAGGGACACGGCTACACCTTC.

This sequence joins TRBV25-1 and TRBJ1-2; tentative D call: TRBD1 (6 bases). Germline CDR1 and CDR2: MGHDK and SYGVNS. Trimming took 4 bases from V and 5 from J, leaving 17 bases between them. The CDR3 covers 15 residues. The CDR3 nucleotides are TGTGCCAGCAGTGCTCAAGAGGACAGCGCGTATGGCTACACCTTC. It codes for CASSAQEDSAYGYTF.

The chain uses TRBV30 and TRBJ1-2; 10 bases match TRBD1. V lost 3 bases to trimming and J lost 7 bases; unmatched junction nucleotides: 14. Germline values: CDR1 GTSNPN, CDR2 SVGIG (reference sequence). The CDR3 covers 16 residues. The CDR3 is CAWSVPRDRGLSGYTF. The CDR3 DNA is TGTGCCTGGAGCGTTCCTAGAGACAGGGGGCTAAGTGGCTACACCTTC.

This chain connects TRBV24-1 to TRBJ1-2, with D possibly matching TRBD1 (6 bases). The germline V gene encodes CDR1 KGHDR and CDR2 SFDVKD. V shed 7 bases and J shed 7 bases, with 9 bases lying between them. This CDR3 spans 11 amino acids. CDR3 sequence (DNA): TGTGCCACCAGCACAGGGTTTGGCTACACCTTC. Residues: CATSTGFGYTF.

In this sample, this clonotype turned up many times. V is TRBV5-4 and J is TRBJ2-3; 7 positions agree with TRBD2. V shed 4 bases and J 4 bases; nucleotides not matched to a gene: 9. CDR1 and CDR2 from the germline V gene are SGHNT and YYREEE (reference sequence). CDR3 length equals 15 residues. The CDR3 bases are TGTGCCAGCAGCCCAAGGACGGGAGGTGCAGATACGCAGTATTTT. Its protein is CASSPRTGGADTQYF.

About this clonotype itself: This CDR3 is missing its conserved last phenylalanine or tryptophan, likely due to a read error. The limits of the CDR3 on the DNA are not certain, so only TCRdb's listed CDR3 is given. The rearrangement links TRBV15 to TRBJ2-2; TRBD1 was called by the table and not checked on the DNA. The CDR3 comprises 17 residues, both ends counted. Germline loops: CDR1 LNHNV, CDR2 YYDKDF (reference sequence). The CDR3 region is CAASSLWAGANTGELVL.

Worth noting for this clonotype: Germline and junction disagree at one end, which may indicate a read error. The chain has TRBV29-1 and TRBJ1-1; the D gene is possibly TRBD1 (5 bases). Germline values: CDR1 SQVTM, CDR2 ANQGSEA. The CDR3 loop spans 14 amino acids. CDR3 amino acids: CSVERGRGYLETFF. The CDR3 DNA is TGCAGCGTTGAGCGAGGACGGGGGTATCTTGAAACTTTCTTT.

Worth noting for this clonotype: Germline is not matched at one junction end, which may reflect a read error. The chain couples TRBV7-9 to TRBJ2-7, with 11 nucleotides matching TRBD2. There are 17 residues in the CDR3. CDR1 is SEHNR, CDR2 FQNEAQ, per germline (reference sequence). The CDR3 DNA reads TGTGCCGGCAGCCAAGAAGCACTAGCGGGAGCAAGGACCGAGCAGTACTTC. It codes for CAGSQEALAGARTEQYF.

This clonotype was counted at least ten times. The rearrangement uses TRBV6-1 and TRBJ1-6, with D possibly matching TRBD1 (5 bases). The CDR3 has 15 residues. Trimming stripped 2 bases from V and 10 bases from J, with 15 bases between. CDR1 and CDR2 from the germline V gene are MNHNS and SASEGT. CDR3 nucleotide sequence: TGTGCCAGCAGTGAATCAGGGACGGGATACTCACCCCTCCACTTT. Translating it yields CASSESGTGYSPLHF.

V is TRBV20-1 and J is TRBJ1-6; tentative D call: TRBD1 (5 bases). The CDR3 consists of 15 residues. Trimming cost V 6 bases and J 5 bases, with 17 bases left between them. Looked up from germline, CDR1 is DFQATT and CDR2 is SNEGSKA (reference sequence). CDR3 loop: CSARGSGTDNSPLHF. The CDR3 DNA sequence: TGCAGTGCCCGTGGTAGCGGGACTGATAATTCACCCCTCCACTTT.

The chain carries TRBV6-5 and TRBJ2-7, with 8 bases that match TRBD2. CDR3 length equals 17 residues. With V trimmed by 0 bases and J by 3 bases, 10 bases remained unmatched. CDR1 and CDR2 (germline): MNHEY, SVGAGI. The CDR3 reads CASSYSIPGSGSYEQYF. In DNA, the CDR3 is TGTGCCAGCAGTTACTCGATACCAGGGAGCGGGAGCTACGAGCAGTACTTC.